This TCR beta chain was recorded in a study of CD8 T cells in ankylosing spondylitis. Each CDR3 protein is one row after TCRdb ran MiXCR on the 5' RACE reads. The sample has 300,000 to 400,000 distinct CDR3 sequences; approximately 14% are singletons. The CDR3 runs to 14 residues. Germline assignment: CDR1 ENHRY and CDR2 SYGVKD. V lost 3 bases and J lost 7, with 13 bases in between. This clonotype occurred many times. Its antigen is undetermined. Whole-study results and caveats: Disease-linked clones bore a CD8+ phenotype and were relatively rare in peripheral blood. Characteristic of ankylosing spondylitis blood, it appeared, was a TCR beta motif comprising roughly 8 highly homologous variants.

The sequenced sample was blood, either unsorted or a sorted T cell fraction (not recorded which). This sequence was found in a male donor with ankylosing spondylitis or in good health (not recorded which). The chain recombines TRBV10-3 with TRBJ1-5; TRBD1 might be the D (5 bases). CDR3 amino acids: CAISEIGAGQPQHF. CDR3 bases: TGTGCCATCAGTGAAATAGGGGCAGGCCAGCCCCAGCATTTT.